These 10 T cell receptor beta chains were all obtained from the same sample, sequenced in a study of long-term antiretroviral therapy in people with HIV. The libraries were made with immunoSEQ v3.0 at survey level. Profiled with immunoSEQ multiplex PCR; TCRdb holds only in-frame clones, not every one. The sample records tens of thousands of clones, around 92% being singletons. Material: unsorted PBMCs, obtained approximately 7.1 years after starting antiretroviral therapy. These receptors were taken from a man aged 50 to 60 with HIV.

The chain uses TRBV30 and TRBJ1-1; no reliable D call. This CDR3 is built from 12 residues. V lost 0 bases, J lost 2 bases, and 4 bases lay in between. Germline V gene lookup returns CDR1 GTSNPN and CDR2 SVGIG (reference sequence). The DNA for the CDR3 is TGTGCCTGGAGTGTCGGAAACACTGAAGCTTTCTTT. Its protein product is CAWSVGNTEAFF.

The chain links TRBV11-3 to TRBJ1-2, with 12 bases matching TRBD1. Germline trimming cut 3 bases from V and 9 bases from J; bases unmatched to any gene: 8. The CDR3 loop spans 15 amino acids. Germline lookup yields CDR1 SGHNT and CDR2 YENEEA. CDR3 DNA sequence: TGTGCCAGCAGCTTGTTGGGACAGGGGGCGTTTAGCTACACCTTC. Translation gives CASSLLGQGAFSYTF. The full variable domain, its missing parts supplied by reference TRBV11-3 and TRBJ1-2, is EAGVVQSPRYKIIEKKQPVAFWCNPISGHNTLYWYLQNLGQGPELLIRYENEEAVDDSQLPKDRFSAERLKGVDSTLKIQPAELGDSAVYLCASSLLGQGAFSYTFGSGTRLTVV.

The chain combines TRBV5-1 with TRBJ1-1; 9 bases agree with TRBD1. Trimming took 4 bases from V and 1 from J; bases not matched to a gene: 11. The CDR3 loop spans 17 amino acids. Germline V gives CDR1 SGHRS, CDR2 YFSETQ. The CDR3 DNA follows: TGCGCCAGCAGCACCGGGGACAGGGAGGAGGGGAACACTGAAGCTTTCTTT. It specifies CASSTGDREEGNTEAFF.

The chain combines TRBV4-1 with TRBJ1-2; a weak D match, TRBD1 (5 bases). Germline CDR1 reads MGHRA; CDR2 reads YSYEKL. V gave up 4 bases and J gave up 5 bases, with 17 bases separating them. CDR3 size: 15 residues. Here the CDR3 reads CASSPGPLGIYGYTF. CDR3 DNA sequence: TGCGCCAGCAGCCCGGGACCATTGGGGATTTATGGCTACACCTTC.

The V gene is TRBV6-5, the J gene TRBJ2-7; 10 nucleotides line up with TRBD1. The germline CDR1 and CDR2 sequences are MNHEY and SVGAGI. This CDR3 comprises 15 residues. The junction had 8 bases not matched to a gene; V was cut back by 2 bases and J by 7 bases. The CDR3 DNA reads TGTGCCAGCAGTTACCCCAGGGGACAGGGGTATGAGCAGTACTTC. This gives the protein CASSYPRGQGYEQYF.

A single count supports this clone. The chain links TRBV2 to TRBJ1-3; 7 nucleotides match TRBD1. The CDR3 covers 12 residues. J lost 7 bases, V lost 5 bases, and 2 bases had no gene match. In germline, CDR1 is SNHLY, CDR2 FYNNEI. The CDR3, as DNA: TGTGCCAGCAGTTCACAGGGGAACACCATATATTTT. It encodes CASSSQGNTIYF.

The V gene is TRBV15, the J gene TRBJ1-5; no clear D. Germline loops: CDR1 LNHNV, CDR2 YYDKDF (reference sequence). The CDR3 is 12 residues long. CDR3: CAVGSRNQPQHF. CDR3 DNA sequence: TGTGCGGTGGGCTCCCGCAATCAGCCCCAGCATTTT.

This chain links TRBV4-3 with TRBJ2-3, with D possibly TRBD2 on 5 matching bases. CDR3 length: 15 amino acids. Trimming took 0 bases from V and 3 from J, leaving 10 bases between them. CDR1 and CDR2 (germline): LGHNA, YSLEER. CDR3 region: CASSQDSGKTDTQYF. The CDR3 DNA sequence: TGCGCCAGCAGCCAAGATTCGGGAAAAACAGATACGCAGTATTTT.

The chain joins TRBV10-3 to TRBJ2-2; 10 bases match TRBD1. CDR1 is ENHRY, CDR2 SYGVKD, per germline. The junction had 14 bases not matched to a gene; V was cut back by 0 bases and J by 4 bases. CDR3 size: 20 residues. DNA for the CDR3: TGTGCCATCAGTGAGTCAGGGGACAGGGGAATAGCGGGGAGCACCGGGGAGCTGTTTTTT. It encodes CAISESGDRGIAGSTGELFF.

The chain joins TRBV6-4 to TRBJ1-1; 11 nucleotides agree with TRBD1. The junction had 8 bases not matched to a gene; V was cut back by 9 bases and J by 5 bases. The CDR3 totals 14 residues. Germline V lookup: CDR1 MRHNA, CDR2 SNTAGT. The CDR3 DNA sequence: TGTGCCAGTTCCCCGGGACAGGGGGTGACTGAAGCTTTCTTT. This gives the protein CASSPGQGVTEAFF.